These 28 T cell receptor beta chains share one sample of origin, sequenced in a study of human T cells and chemical hapten exposure. The library attached unique molecular identifiers to individual cDNA molecules. In TCRdb, the reads were re-called with MiXCR into one record per CDR3 protein. The repertoire holds about 120,000 distinct CDR3 sequences, with more than 8.5% as singletons. Blood, whole and unfractionated, served as the source for total RNA extraction. The specimen sequenced was whole blood. Receptor source: a human donor in good health. Some clones in this sample may be carry-over from other donors' samples.

The rearrangement links TRBV6-2 or TRBV6-3 to TRBJ1-2; the D gene is possibly TRBD1 (6 bases). Germline V gene lookup returns CDR1 MNHEY and CDR2 SVGEGT. This CDR3 contains 15 residues. Deletions cut 2 bases from V and 2 bases from J, with 12 bases between. The CDR3 bases are TGTGCCAGCAGTTACGGGGGGCAGCGAAACTATGGCTACACCTTC. Protein: CASSYGGQRNYGYTF.

In its sample, this clonotype was seen a few times. This chain uses TRBV27 with TRBJ2-3, with D possibly matching TRBD2 (5 bases). Germline V gene lookup returns CDR1 MNHEY and CDR2 SMNVEV (reference sequence). This CDR3 region has 15 residues. V lost 6 bases and J lost 2, with 15 bases in between. The DNA of the CDR3 is TGTGCCAGCAGAATCAGACGGGATGACACAGATACGCAGTATTTT. Translated, it gives CASRIRRDDTDTQYF.

The J gene is TRBJ1-2, the V gene TRBV4-1; D may be TRBD1 (5 bases). This CDR3 contains 17 residues. V shed 0 bases and J shed 4 bases, with 18 bases lying between them. From germline, CDR1 is MGHRA and CDR2 YSYEKL. The CDR3 DNA reads TGCGCCAGCAGCCAAGATCTGCAGGGCCCTCTAGGCTATGGCTACACCTTC. Its translation is CASSQDLQGPLGYGYTF.

This clonotype has only a few counts. The rearrangement uses TRBV5-1 and TRBJ2-3, with a tentative D call TRBD1 (6 bases). Germline V gene data show CDR1 as SGHRS and CDR2 as YFSETQ. The V and J ends lost 6 bases and 4 bases respectively, with 15 bases between them. This CDR3 comprises 14 residues. CDR3 in amino acids: CASKSGVFPDTQYF. The CDR3 region has the DNA TGCGCCAGCAAATCAGGGGTATTTCCAGATACGCAGTATTTT.

This clonotype has ten or more counts. CDR3 residues: CASSPSGTDEAFF. DNA of the CDR3: TGTGCCAGCTCACCGAGCGGGACGGATGAAGCTTTCTTT. The chain employs TRBV18 and TRBJ1-1; D is perhaps TRBD1 (5 bases). Germline CDR1 and CDR2: KGHSH and LQKENI. The CDR3 totals 13 residues. V lost 3 bases, J lost 7 bases, and 12 bases lay in between.

The sample holds a few counts of this clonotype. This chain links TRBV2 with TRBJ2-3, with 9 bases identical to TRBD1. In germline, CDR1 is SNHLY, CDR2 FYNNEI. V was clipped by 2 bases and J by 6 bases; unmatched bases: 12. The CDR3 is 17 residues long. The CDR3 sequence is CASSEWTGTGNRDTQYF. Written as DNA, the CDR3 is TGTGCCAGCAGTGAATGGACTGGGACAGGGAATAGGGATACGCAGTATTTT.

This clonotype was seen more than once but under ten times. The gene calls are TRBV5-1 and TRBJ2-2; tentative D call: TRBD1 (5 bases). This CDR3 has 14 residues. Germline CDR1 SGHRS, CDR2 YFSETQ. V lost 5 bases to trimming and J lost 1 base, with 9 bases between them. The CDR3 nucleotides read TGCGCCAGCAGTGGGGCGCTGAACACCGGGGAGCTGTTTTTT. This sequence encodes CASSGALNTGELFF.

This clonotype appeared a few times. The chain combines TRBV2 with TRBJ2-7, with TRBD2 matching 9 bases. CDR3 size: 16 residues. V lost 6 bases and J lost 1; bases outside the gene matches: 10. Germline assignment: CDR1 SNHLY and CDR2 FYNNEI. The DNA of the CDR3 is TGTGCCAGCAGGACCCGAGGTAGCGGGGGTTCCTACGAGCAGTACTTC. Its translation: CASRTRGSGGSYEQYF.

This clonotype was detected a few times. The V gene is TRBV6-4, the J gene TRBJ2-3, with TRBD2 matching 13 bases. Germline CDR1 and CDR2: MRHNA and SNTAGT. The CDR3 is made up of 17 amino acids. Trimming cost V 0 bases and J 3 bases; bases outside gene matches: 3. The CDR3 nucleotides are TGTGCCAGCAGTGACTCTGCGACTAGCGGGGGGACAGATACGCAGTATTTT. It codes for CASSDSATSGGTDTQYF.

This clonotype was seen a few times. The chain has TRBV10-2 and TRBJ1-1, with no clear D. This CDR3 is 13 amino acids long. V was clipped by 2 bases and J by 6 bases, with 10 bases between them. The germline V gene has CDR1 WSHSY and CDR2 SAAADI. The CDR3 here is CASSEAAGSEAFF. As DNA, the CDR3 is TGCGCCAGCAGTGAGGCGGCGGGGTCTGAAGCTTTCTTT.

The gene calls are TRBV12-3 or TRBV12-4 and TRBJ1-5, with 8 bases identical to TRBD1. Germline trimming cut 7 bases from V and 7 bases from J; bases unmatched to any gene: 6. The CDR3 length is 13 residues. CDR3 sequence reads: CASTGQGGQPQHF. CDR3 coding DNA: TGTGCCAGCACCGGACAGGGCGGCCAGCCCCAGCATTTT.

This clonotype was detected only a few times. The gene calls are TRBV18 and TRBJ2-1, with TRBD1 matching 8 bases. The germline V gene has CDR1 KGHSH and CDR2 LQKENI. The junction had 9 bases not matched to a gene; V was cut back by 3 bases and J by 5 bases. CDR3 size: 16 residues. The CDR3: CASSPGQGVRNNEQFF. The CDR3 coding sequence is TGTGCCAGCTCACCTGGACAGGGTGTGAGGAACAATGAGCAGTTCTTC. Combining the CDR3 with reference TRBV18 and TRBJ2-1 gives the whole variable domain NAGVMQNPRHLVRRRGQEARLRCSPMKGHSHVYWYRQLPEEGLKFMVYLQKENIIDESGMPKERFSAEFPKEGPSILRIQQVVRGDSAAYFCASSPGQGVRNNEQFFGPGTRLTVL.

This clonotype was recorded a few times. V is TRBV3-1 and J is TRBJ2-3; D perhaps matches TRBD2 (6 bases). This CDR3 region has 15 residues. Per germline, CDR1 LGHDT and CDR2 YNNKEL (reference sequence). The germline V and J ends were trimmed by 0 bases and 4 bases, with 11 bases remaining between them. CDR3 sequence (DNA): TGTGCCAGCAGCCAAGATACCGGGACTTCAGATACGCAGTATTTT. Translation: CASSQDTGTSDTQYF.

This clonotype was counted between two and nine times. The rearrangement links TRBV6-2 or TRBV6-3 to TRBJ2-5; 12 positions match TRBD2. Germline V gene lookup returns CDR1 MNHEY and CDR2 SVGEGT. The CDR3 contains 15 residues. The J segment lost 5 bases and the V segment lost 8 bases, leaving 9 bases of the junction unmatched. In nucleotides, the CDR3 is TGTGCCAGCGTGCCTAGCGGGGGGGCCTGGGAGACCCAGTACTTC. Protein product: CASVPSGGAWETQYF.

This clonotype has at least ten counts. This rearrangement joins TRBV6-1 to TRBJ1-1; D might be TRBD1 (5 bases). Germline V lookup: CDR1 MNHNS, CDR2 SASEGT. The CDR3 is 14 amino acids. V lost 10 bases, J lost 0 bases, and 15 bases lay in between. The CDR3 DNA sequence: TGTGCCACCCGGGTGGGGCAGTTGAACACTGAAGCTTTCTTT. Protein: CATRVGQLNTEAFF.

V gene TRBV18 combines with J gene TRBJ1-1; no firm D call. CDR1 is KGHSH, CDR2 LQKENI, per germline. The CDR3 contains 13 residues. V was shortened by 3 bases and J by 2 bases, with 7 bases between the two germline ends. CDR3: CASSPIANTEAFF. In DNA form, the CDR3 reads TGTGCCAGCTCACCGATAGCTAACACTGAAGCTTTCTTT.

In this sample, this clonotype turned up a few times. This chain joins TRBV3-1 and TRBJ2-7, with TRBD1 identical over 8 bases. Germline V CDR1 and CDR2: LGHDT, YNNKEL (reference sequence). There are 14 residues in the CDR3. The V and J ends lost 2 bases and 4 bases, in that order; junction bases with no gene match: 4. The CDR3 spells CASSQRQGPYEQYF. For the CDR3, the DNA is TGTGCCAGCAGCCAACGACAGGGGCCATACGAGCAGTACTTC.

This clonotype has at least ten counts. V usage is TRBV6-2 or TRBV6-3 and J usage is TRBJ1-2; D uncertain. Trimming took off 5 bases at V and 3 bases at J, with 10 bases between the two ends. Germline V gives CDR1 MNHEY, CDR2 SVGEGT. The CDR3 covers 13 residues. For the CDR3, the DNA is TGTGCCAGCAGTATCGGGGAGCACTATGGCTACACCTTC. This codes for CASSIGEHYGYTF.

This clonotype was observed at least ten times. This chain links TRBV4-2 with TRBJ1-4, with TRBD1 identical over 7 bases. After removal of 0 bases from V and 6 bases from J, the junction contained 7 bases not matched to a gene. The CDR3 is 16 amino acids. Germline loops: CDR1 LGHNA, CDR2 YNFKEQ. This CDR3 reads CASSQDGGGGHEKLFF. The CDR3 DNA reads as TGTGCCAGCAGCCAAGATGGAGGAGGGGGCCATGAAAAACTGTTTTTT.

About this clonotype: No conserved phenylalanine or tryptophan ends this CDR3, so it is likely a read error. J is TRBJ2-1 and V is TRBV3-1; 7 bases line up with TRBD2. The germline CDR1 and CDR2 sequences are LGHDT and YNNKEL (reference sequence). The V segment lost 4 bases and the J segment 4 bases; nucleotides outside the gene matches: 4. There are 14 residues in the CDR3. CDR3 sequence (DNA): TGTGCCAGCAGCCGTGGGCGGGAGTACAATGAGCAGTTCCTC. It codes for CASSRGREYNEQFL.

The chain uses TRBV24-1 and TRBJ2-7; TRBD1 is a possible D gene (5 bases). CDR1 is KGHDR and CDR2 is SFDVKD in the germline V gene. The CDR3 contains 23 residues. V lost 0 bases, J lost 3 bases, and 35 bases lay in between. CDR3 DNA sequence: TGTGCCACCAGTGATTTGGGGAAATTGCAGGACAATGTTACAAAAAGGACCCTCTACGAGCAGTACTTC. Amino acid sequence: CATSDLGKLQDNVTKRTLYEQYF.

This clonotype has more than one count but fewer than ten. This chain connects TRBV11-2 to TRBJ2-7; 8 nucleotides line up with TRBD1. J lost 9 bases, V lost 0 bases, and 16 bases had no gene match. From germline, CDR1 is SGHAT and CDR2 FQNNGV. This CDR3 comprises 17 residues. The CDR3 DNA reads TGTGCCAGCAGCTTAGATGGTGGTGGGACAGGTGGTTTGGGGCAGTACTTC. Amino acids: CASSLDGGGTGGLGQYF.

This clonotype was observed at least ten times. J is TRBJ1-1 and V is TRBV12-3 or TRBV12-4; D gene ambiguous. The CDR3 is 11 amino acids. The V gene lost 6 bases and the J gene lost 9 bases, with 11 bases spanning the gap. The CDR3 loop reads CASSLAGQAFF. CDR3 bases: TGTGCCAGCAGCCTCGCTGGGCAAGCTTTCTTT.

In its sample, this clonotype was seen a few times. V gene TRBV20-1 combines with J gene TRBJ1-1, with a weak D call TRBD1 (5 bases). This CDR3 spans 14 amino acids. The V end was cut by 2 bases, the J end by 3 bases, with 13 bases between. The germline gives CDR1 DFQATT, CDR2 SNEGSKA (reference sequence). CDR3 DNA sequence: TGCAGTGCTAGACCGCGGGACGGCCACACTGAAGCTTTCTTT. It encodes CSARPRDGHTEAFF.

In its sample, this clonotype was seen many times. CDR3 protein: CASSQDAVGAQHF. The CDR3 DNA reads TGTGCCAGCAGCCAAGATGCGGTCGGAGCCCAGCATTTT. This chain links TRBV14 with TRBJ1-5; the D is unclear. The V and J ends lost 0 bases and 11 bases respectively, with 11 bases between them. The length of the CDR3 is 13 residues. In germline, CDR1 is SGHDN, CDR2 FVKESK. The whole variable domain, remainder taken from reference TRBV14 and TRBJ1-5, is EAGVTQFPSHSVIEKGQTVTLRCDPISGHDNLYWYRRVMGKEIKFLLHFVKESKQDESGMPNNRFLAERTGGTYSTLKVQPAELEDSGVYFCASSQDAVGAQHFGDGTRLSIL.

This clonotype was counted ten times or more. The V call is TRBV14, the J call TRBJ1-1; weak D call: TRBD1 (5 bases). The CDR3 consists of 15 residues. Trimming stripped 5 bases from V and 6 bases from J, with 19 bases between. CDR1 SGHDN and CDR2 FVKESK come from the germline V gene. CDR3 sequence (DNA): TGTGCCAGCAGCGCTCATGCAGGGCCTTTCGCTGAAGCTTTCTTT. Its translation is CASSAHAGPFAEAFF.

This clonotype was recorded a few times. The chain links TRBV5-1 to TRBJ2-7; D perhaps matches TRBD2 (7 bases). Germline CDR1 and CDR2: SGHRS and YFSETQ. This CDR3 contains 14 residues. V lost 3 bases and J 2 bases, leaving 12 bases between the germline ends. The CDR3: CASSSRGQTYEQYF. The CDR3 bases are TGCGCCAGCAGCTCGCGGGGGCAGACCTACGAGCAGTACTTC.

The V gene is TRBV28, the J gene TRBJ2-1; D could derive from TRBD1 or TRBD2 (5 bases each). Germline CDR1 reads MDHEN; CDR2 reads SYDVKM. V dropped 3 bases and J dropped 5 bases, with 14 bases sitting between them. The CDR3 has 15 amino acids. The CDR3 spells CASSLPGTSHNEQFF. The CDR3 DNA reads as TGTGCCAGCAGTTTGCCCGGGACGTCCCACAATGAGCAGTTCTTC.